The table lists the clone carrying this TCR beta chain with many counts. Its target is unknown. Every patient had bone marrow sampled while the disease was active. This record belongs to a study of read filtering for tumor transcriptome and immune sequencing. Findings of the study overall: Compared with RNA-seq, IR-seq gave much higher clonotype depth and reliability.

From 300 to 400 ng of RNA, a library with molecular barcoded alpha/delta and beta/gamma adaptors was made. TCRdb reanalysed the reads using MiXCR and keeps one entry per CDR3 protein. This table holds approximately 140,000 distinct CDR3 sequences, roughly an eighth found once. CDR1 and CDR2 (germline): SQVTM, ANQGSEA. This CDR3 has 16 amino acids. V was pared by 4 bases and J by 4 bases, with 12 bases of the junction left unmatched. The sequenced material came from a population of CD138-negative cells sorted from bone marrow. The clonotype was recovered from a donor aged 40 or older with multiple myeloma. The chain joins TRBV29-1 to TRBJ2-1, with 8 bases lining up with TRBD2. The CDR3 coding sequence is TGCAGCGTTGCAGGGGTCGTCGGGGGGGGTTACAATGAGCAGTTCTTC. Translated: CSVAGVVGGGYNEQFF.